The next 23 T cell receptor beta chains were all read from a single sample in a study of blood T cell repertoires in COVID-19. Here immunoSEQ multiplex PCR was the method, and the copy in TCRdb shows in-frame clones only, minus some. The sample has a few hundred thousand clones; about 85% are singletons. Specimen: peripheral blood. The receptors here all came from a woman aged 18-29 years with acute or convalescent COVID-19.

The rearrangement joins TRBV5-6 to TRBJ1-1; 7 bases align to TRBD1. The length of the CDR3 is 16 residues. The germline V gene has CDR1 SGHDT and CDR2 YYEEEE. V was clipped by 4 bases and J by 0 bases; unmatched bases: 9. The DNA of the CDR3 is TGTGCCAGCAGCGGGGCAGGGGGTAGAATGAACACTGAAGCTTTCTTT. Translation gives CASSGAGGRMNTEAFF.

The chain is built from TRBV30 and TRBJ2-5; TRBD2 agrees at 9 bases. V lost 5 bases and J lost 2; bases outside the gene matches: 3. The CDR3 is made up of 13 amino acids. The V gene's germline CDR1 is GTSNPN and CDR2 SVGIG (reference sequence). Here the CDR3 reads CAWAGGLQETQYF. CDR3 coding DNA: TGTGCCTGGGCGGGGGGGTTGCAAGAGACCCAGTACTTC.

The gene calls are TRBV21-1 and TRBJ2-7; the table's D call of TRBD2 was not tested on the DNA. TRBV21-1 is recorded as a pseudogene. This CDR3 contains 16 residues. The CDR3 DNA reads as TGTGCCAGCAGCAAGGTGTCTACTAGGCGAATCTACGAGCAGTACTTC. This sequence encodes CASSKVSTRRIYEQYF.

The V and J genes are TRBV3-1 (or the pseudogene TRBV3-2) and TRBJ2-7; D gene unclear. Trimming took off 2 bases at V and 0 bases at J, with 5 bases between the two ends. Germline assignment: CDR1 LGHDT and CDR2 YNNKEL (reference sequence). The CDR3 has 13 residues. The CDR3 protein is CASSQKLSYEQYF. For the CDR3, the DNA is TGTGCCAGCAGCCAAAAACTCTCCTACGAGCAGTACTTC.

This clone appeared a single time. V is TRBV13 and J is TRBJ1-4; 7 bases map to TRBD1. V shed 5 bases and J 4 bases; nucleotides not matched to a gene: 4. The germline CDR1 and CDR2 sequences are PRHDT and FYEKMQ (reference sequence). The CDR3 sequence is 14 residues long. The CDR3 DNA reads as TGTGCCAGCAGCCAAACAGGGGATAATGAAAAACTGTTTTTT. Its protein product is CASSQTGDNEKLFF. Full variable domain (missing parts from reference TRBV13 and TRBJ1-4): AAGVIQSPRHLIKEKRETATLKCYPIPRHDTVYWYQQGPGQDPQFLISFYEKMQSDKGSIPDRFSAQQFSDYHSELNMSSLELGDSALYFCASSQTGDNEKLFFGSGTQLSVL.

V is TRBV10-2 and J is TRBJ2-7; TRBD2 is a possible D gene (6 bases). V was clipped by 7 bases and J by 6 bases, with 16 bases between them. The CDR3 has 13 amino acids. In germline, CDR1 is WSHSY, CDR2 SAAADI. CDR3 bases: TGCGCCAGCACCGGGGGATATATCTCCGAGCAGTACTTC. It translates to CASTGGYISEQYF.

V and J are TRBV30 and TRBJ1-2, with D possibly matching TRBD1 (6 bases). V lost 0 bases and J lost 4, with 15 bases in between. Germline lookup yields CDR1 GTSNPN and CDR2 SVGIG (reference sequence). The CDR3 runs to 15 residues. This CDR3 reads CAWSVRLGALYGYTF. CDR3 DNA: TGTGCCTGGAGTGTACGGCTGGGGGCCCTCTATGGCTACACCTTC.

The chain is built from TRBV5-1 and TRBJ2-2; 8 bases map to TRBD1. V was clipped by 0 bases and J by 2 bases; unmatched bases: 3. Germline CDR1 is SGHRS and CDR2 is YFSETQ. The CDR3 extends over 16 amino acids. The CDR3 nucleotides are TGCGCCAGCAGCTTGGGTGGGACAGGTAACACCGGGGAGCTGTTTTTT. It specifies CASSLGGTGNTGELFF.

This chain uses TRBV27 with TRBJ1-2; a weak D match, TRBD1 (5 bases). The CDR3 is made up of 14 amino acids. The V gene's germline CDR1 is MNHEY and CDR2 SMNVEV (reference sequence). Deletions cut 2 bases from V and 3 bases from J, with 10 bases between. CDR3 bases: TGTGCCAGCAGTTTAGACAGAAACTACTATGGCTACACCTTC. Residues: CASSLDRNYYGYTF.

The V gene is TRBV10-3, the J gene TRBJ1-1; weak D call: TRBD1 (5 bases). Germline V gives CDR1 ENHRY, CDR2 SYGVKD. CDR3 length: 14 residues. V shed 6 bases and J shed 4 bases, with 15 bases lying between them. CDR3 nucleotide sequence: TGTGCCATCAGGGACACGCGAACGAGCACTGAAGCTTTCTTT. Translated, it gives CAIRDTRTSTEAFF.

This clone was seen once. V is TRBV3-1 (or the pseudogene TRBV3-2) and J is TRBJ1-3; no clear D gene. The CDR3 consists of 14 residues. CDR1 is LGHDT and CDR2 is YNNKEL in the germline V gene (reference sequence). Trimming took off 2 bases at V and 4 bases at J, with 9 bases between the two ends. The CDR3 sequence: CASSQQTLGNTIYF. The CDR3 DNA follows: TGTGCCAGCAGCCAACAGACTCTGGGAAACACCATATATTTT.

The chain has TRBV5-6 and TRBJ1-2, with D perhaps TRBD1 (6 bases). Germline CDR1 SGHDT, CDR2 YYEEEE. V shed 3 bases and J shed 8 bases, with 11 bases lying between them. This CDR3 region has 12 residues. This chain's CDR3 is CASSSYRDGYTF. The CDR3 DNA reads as TGTGCCAGCAGCTCCTACAGGGACGGCTACACCTTC.

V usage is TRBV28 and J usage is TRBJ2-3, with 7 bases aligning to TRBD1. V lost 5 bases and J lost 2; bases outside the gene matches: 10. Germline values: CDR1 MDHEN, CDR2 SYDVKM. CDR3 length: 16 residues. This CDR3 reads CASSPPWTGTTDTQYF. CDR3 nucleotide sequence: TGTGCCAGCAGTCCCCCCTGGACAGGTACCACAGATACGCAGTATTTT.

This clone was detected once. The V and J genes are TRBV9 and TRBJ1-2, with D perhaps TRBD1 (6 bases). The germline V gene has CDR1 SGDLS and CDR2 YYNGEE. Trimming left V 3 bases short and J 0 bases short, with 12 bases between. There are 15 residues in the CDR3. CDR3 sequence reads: CASSDGQRTNYGYTF. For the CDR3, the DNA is TGTGCCAGCAGCGATGGACAGCGGACTAACTATGGCTACACCTTC.

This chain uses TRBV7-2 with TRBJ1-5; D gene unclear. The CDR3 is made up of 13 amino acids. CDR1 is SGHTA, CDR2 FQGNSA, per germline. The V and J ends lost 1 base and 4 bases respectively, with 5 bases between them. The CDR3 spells CASSLGLNQPQHF. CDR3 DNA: TGTGCCAGCAGCTTAGGGCTTAATCAGCCCCAGCATTTT.

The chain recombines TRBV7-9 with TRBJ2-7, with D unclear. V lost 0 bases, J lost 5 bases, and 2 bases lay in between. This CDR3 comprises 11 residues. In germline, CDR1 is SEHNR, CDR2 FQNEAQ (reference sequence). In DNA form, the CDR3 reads TGTGCCAGCAGCTTAGCCGACGAGCAGTACTTC. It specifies CASSLADEQYF. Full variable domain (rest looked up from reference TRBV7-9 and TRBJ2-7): DTGVSQNPRHKITKRGQNVTFRCDPISEHNRLYWYRQTLGQGPEFLTYFQNEAQLEKSRLLSDRFSAERPKGSFSTLEIQRTEQGDSAMYLCASSLADEQYFGPGTRLTVT.

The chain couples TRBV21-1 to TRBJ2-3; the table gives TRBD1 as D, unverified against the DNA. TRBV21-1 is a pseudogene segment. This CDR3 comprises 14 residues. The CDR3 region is CASIRQGGTDTQYF. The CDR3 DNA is TGTGCCAGCATACGACAGGGGGGCACAGATACGCAGTATTTT.

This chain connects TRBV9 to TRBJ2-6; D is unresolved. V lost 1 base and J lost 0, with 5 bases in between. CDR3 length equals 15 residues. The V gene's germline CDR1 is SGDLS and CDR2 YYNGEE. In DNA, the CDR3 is TGTGCCAGCAGCGTACGGTCCTCTGGGGCCAACGTCCTGACTTTC. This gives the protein CASSVRSSGANVLTF.

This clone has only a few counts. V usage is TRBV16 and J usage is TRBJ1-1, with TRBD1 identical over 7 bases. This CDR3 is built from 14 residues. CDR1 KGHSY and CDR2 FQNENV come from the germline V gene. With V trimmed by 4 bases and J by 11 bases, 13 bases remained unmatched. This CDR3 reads CASSPGDSRHFAFF. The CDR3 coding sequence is TGTGCCAGCAGCCCGGGGGACAGCCGACATTTTGCTTTCTTT. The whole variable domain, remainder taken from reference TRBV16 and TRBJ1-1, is GEEVAQTPKHLVRGEGQKAKLYCAPIKGHSYVFWYQQVLKNEFKFLISFQNENVFDETGMPKERFSAKCLPNSPCSLEIQATKLEDSAVYFCASSPGDSRHFAFFGQGTRLTVV.

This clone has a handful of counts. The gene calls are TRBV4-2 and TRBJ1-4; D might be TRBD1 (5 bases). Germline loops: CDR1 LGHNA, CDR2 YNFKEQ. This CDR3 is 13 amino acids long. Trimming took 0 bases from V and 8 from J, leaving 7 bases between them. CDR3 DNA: TGTGCCAGCAGCCAAGATCACAGGGAAAAACTGTTTTTT. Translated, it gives CASSQDHREKLFF.

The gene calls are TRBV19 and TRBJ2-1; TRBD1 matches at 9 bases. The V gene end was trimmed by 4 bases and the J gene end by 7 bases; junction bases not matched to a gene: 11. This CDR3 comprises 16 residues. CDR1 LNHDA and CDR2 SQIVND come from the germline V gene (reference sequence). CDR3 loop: CASSTGGTGGKNEQFF. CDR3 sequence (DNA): TGTGCCAGTAGTACGGGAGGAACAGGGGGCAAGAATGAGCAGTTCTTC. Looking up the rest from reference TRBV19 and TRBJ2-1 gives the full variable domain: DGGITQSPKYLFRKEGQNVTLSCEQNLNHDAMYWYRQDPGQGLRLIYYSQIVNDFQKGDIAEGYSVSREKKESFPLTVTSAQKNPTAFYLCASSTGGTGGKNEQFFGPGTRLTVL.

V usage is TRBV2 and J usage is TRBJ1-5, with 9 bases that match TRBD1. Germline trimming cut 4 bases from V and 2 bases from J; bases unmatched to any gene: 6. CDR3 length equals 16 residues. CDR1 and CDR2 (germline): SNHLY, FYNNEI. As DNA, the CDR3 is TGTGCCAGCAGTGGTTGGACAGGGGATCGCAATCAGCCCCAGCATTTT. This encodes CASSGWTGDRNQPQHF.

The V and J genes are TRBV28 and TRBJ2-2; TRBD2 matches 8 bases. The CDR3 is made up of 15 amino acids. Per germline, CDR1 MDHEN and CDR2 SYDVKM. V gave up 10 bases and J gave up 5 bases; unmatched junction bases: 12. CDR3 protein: CAILGSGRRTGELFF. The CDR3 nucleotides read TGTGCCATCCTCGGGAGCGGGAGAAGAACCGGGGAGCTGTTTTTT.